A selection of T cell receptor beta chains follows, all from one sample in a study of OX40 agonist ivuxolimab in advanced cancers. This table comes from immunoSEQ multiplex PCR, and its TCRdb copy is limited to in-frame clones, with some not included. Of roughly 72,000 clones in the sample, about 94% were seen once. Sample: CD4+ or CD8+ T cells sorted from blood, taken in a trial of the OX40 agonist ivuxolimab. The receptors were gathered from an adult with an advanced solid tumor such as melanoma, head and neck, liver or kidney cancer. The conserved cysteine and the conserved F or W are not part of the CDR3 here.

v_call,j_call,cdr3_aa
TRBV11-1,TRBJ1-1,ASSARQGNGEAF
TRBV27,TRBJ2-7,ASSSLRTSGVDEQY
TRBV25-1,TRBJ2-7,ASSDPATGSYEQY
TRBV27,TRBJ1-1,ASSLSGTGGTEAF
TRBV6-5,TRBJ1-1,ASSLGLPSTEAF
TRBV27,TRBJ2-7,ASSPVGLAGYEQY
TRBV4-1,TRBJ1-2,ASSQETGVDYGYT
TRBV19,TRBJ1-1,ATDSLTGLGTEAF
TRBV29-1,TRBJ2-7,SVEDLTLGYEQY
TRBV19,TRBJ1-5,ASRVGTGAHQPQH
TRBV5-1,TRBJ2-7,ASSLTSGSLQY
TRBV27,TRBJ1-2,ASSRGPSYGYT
TRBV28,TRBJ2-7,ASSLYRGPNYEQY
TRBV28,TRBJ1-5,ASSLPTLDRVGQPQH
TRBV6-5,TRBJ1-2,ASSYLYRGADGYT
TRBV19,TRBJ1-1,ASSIGGNTEAF
TRBV5-1,TRBJ2-7,ASSLDWYGISYEQY
TRBV5-1,TRBJ1-5,ASSLNSDNQPQH
TRBV7-3,TRBJ2-2,ASSLTYGRNTGELF
TRBV25-1,TRBJ2-1,ASRGASGDFYNEQF
TRBV15,TRBJ2-7,ATSRGDTAYEQY
TRBV5-6,TRBJ1-5,ASSFGTGMYQPQH
TRBV27,TRBJ2-1,ASSLTADRGPWYEF
TRBV7-9,TRBJ2-7,ASSLGTARY
TRBV7-9,TRBJ1-2,ASSRGTGRNYGYT
TRBV11-2,TRBJ2-1,ASSLNPTSSNEQF
TRBV6-6,TRBJ2-5,ASSYKVRGGETQY